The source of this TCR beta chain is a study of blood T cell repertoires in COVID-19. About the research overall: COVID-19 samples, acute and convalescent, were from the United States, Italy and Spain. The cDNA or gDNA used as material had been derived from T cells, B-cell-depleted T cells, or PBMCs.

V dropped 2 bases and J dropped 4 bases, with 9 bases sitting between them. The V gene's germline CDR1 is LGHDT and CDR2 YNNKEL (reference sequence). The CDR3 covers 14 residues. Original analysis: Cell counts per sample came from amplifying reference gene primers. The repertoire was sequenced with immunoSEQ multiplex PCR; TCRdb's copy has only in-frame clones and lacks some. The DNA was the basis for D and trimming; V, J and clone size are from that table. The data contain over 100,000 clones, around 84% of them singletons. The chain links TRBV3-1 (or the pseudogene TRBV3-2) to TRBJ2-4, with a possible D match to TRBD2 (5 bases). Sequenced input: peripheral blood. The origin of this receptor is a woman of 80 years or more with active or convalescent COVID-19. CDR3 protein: CASSQNGLKNIQYF. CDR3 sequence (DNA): TGTGCCAGCAGCCAAAATGGACTTAAAAACATTCAGTACTTC.